This TCR beta chain stems from a study of T cell changes during pregnancy in multiple sclerosis. CDR3 size: 12 residues. Per germline, CDR1 SNHLY and CDR2 FYNNEI. Notes on this clone: A junction end diverges from the germline sequence, so it may reflect a read error.

Produced via immunoSEQ multiplex PCR; TCRdb's table is partial and in-frame only. The repertoire holds around 100,000 clones, with roughly 90% as singletons. This sequence was found in a female donor with multiple sclerosis, enrolled in a pregnancy study. The sequencing used peripheral blood, collected after pregnancy. V gene TRBV2 combines with J gene TRBJ1-5; D not resolved. The CDR3 DNA reads as TGTGCCAGCAGGGATAGCAGTCAGCCCCAGCATTTT. Protein product: CASRDSSQPQHF.